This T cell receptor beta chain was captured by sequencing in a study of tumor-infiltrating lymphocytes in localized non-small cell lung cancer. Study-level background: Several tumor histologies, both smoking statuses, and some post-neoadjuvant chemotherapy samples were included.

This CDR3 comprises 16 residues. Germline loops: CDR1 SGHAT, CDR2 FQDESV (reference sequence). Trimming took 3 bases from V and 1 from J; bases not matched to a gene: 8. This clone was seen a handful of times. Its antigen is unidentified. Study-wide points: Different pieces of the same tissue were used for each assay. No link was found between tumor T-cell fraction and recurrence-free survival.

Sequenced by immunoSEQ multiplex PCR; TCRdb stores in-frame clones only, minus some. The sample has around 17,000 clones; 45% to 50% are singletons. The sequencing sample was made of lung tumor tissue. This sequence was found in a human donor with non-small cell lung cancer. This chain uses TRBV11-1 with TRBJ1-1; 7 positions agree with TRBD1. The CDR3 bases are TGTGCCAGCAGCTTCCAGGGGGGGGCCCCGAACACTGAAGCTTTCTTT. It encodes CASSFQGGAPNTEAFF.